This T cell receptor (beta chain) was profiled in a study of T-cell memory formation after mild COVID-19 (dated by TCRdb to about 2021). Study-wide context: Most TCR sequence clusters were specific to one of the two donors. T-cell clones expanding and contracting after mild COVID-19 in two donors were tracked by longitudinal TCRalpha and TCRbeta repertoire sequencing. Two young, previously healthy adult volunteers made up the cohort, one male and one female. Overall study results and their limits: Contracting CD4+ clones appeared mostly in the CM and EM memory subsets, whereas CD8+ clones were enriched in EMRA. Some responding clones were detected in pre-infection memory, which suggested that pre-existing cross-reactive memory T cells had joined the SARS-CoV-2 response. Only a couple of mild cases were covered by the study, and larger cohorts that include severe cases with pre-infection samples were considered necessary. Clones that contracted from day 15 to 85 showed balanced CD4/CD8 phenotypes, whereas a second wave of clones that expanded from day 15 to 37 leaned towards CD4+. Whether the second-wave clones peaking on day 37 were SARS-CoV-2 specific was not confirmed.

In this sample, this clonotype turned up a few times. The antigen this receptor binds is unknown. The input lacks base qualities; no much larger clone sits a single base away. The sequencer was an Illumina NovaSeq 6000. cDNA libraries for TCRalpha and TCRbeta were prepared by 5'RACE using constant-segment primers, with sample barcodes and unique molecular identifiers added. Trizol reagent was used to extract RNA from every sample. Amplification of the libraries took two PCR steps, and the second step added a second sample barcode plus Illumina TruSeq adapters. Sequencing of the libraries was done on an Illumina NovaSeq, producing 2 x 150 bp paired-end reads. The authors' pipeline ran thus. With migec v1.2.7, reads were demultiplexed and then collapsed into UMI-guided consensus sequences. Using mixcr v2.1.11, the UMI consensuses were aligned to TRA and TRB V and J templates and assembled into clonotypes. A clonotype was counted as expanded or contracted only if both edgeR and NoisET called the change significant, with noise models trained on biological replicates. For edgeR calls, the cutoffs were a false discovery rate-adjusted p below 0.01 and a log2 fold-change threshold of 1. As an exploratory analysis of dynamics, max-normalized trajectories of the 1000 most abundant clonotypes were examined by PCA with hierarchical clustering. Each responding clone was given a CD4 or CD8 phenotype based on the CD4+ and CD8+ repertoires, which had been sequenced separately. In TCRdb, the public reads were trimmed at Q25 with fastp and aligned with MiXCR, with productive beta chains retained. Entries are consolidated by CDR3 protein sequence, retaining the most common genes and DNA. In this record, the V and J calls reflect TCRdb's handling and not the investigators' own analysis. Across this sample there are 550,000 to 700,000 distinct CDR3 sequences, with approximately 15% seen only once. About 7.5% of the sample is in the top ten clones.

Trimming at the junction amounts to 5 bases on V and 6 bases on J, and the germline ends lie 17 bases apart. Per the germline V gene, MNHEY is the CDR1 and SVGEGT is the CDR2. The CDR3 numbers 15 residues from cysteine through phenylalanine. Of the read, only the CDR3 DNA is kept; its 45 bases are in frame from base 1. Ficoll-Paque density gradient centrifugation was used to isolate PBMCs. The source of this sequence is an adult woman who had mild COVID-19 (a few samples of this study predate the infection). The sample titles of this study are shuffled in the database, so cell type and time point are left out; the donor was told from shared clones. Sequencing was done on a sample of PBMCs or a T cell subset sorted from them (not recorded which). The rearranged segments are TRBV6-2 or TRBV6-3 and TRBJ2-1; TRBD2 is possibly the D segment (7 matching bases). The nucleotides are TGTGCCAGCAGTCCCCCAGGGGAGGGAGGCAATGAGCAGTTCTTC. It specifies CASSPPGEGGNEQFF.